This T cell receptor beta chain is drawn from a study of healthy donors' naive CD4 and CD8 T cells. Trimming pared 0 bases from V and 4 bases from J, leaving 9 bases between. The CDR3 contains 14 residues. Germline CDR1 and CDR2: MNHEY and SVGAGI. Study observations and caveats: Negatively charged CDR3s marked CD8+ lineage; positively charged CDR3s marked CD4+ lineage. Alpha and beta chains were sequenced in bulk without pairing.

Details on this clonotype: Its antigen is not identified.

TCR libraries were built from about 500 ng of total RNA by linear amplification. TCRdb independently ran MiXCR on the reads; one entry per CDR3 protein. The sample includes 150,000 to 200,000 distinct CDR3 sequences, 65% to 80% of them seen just once. The clonotype comes from a pool of human donors in good health; the sample pools cells from several healthy donors. Sample: naive CD4+ and CD8+ T cells sorted from blood, pooled from several donors. The chain carries TRBV6-5 and TRBJ1-2; D perhaps matches TRBD1 (6 bases). This CDR3 is CASSYSQGPYGYTF. The CDR3 DNA reads TGTGCCAGCAGTTACTCACAGGGTCCCTATGGCTACACCTTC.